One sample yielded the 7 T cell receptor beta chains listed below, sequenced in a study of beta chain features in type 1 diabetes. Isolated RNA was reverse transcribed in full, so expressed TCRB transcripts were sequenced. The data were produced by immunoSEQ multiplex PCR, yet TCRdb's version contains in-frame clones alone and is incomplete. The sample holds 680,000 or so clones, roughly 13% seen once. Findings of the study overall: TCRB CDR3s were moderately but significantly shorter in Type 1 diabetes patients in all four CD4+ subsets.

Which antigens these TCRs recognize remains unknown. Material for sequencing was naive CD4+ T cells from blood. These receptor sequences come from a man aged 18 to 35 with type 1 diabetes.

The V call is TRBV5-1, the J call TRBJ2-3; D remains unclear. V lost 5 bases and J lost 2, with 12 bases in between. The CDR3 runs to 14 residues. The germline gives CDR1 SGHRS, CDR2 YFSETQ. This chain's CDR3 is CASRLTTFTDTQYF. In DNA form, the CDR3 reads TGCGCCAGCAGATTGACAACGTTCACAGATACGCAGTATTTT.

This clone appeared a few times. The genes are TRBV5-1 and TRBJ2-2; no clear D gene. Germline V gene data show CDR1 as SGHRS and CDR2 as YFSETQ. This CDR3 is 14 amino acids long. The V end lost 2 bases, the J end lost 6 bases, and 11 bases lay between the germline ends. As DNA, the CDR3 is TGCGCCAGCAGCTTCCCTTCAAGCTCCGGGGAGCTGTTTTTT. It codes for CASSFPSSSGELFF.

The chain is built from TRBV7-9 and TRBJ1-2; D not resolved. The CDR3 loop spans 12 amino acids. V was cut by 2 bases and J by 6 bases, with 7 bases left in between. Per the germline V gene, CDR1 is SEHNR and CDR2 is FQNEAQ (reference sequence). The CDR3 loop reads CASSLTLDGYTF. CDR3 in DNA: TGTGCCAGCAGCTTAACGTTGGATGGCTACACCTTC.

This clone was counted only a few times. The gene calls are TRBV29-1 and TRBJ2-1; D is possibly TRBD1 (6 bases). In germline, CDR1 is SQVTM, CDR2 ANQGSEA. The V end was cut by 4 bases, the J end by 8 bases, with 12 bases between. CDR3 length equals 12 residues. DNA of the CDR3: TGCAGCGTTGCAAAACAGGGAGATGAGCAGTTCTTC. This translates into CSVAKQGDEQFF.

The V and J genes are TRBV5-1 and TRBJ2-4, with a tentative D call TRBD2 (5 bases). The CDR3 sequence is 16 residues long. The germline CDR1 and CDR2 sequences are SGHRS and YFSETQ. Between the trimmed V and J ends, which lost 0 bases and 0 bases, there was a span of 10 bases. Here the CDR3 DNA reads TGCGCCAGCAGCTTGGCCGTCGGGAAAGCCAAAAACATTCAGTACTTC. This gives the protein CASSLAVGKAKNIQYF.

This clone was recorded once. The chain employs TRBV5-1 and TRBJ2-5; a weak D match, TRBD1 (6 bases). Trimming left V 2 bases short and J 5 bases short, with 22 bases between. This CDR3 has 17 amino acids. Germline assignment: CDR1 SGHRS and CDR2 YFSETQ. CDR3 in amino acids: CASSFGPETGPGETQYF. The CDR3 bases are TGCGCCAGCAGCTTTGGTCCCGAGACAGGACCCGGGGAGACCCAGTACTTC.

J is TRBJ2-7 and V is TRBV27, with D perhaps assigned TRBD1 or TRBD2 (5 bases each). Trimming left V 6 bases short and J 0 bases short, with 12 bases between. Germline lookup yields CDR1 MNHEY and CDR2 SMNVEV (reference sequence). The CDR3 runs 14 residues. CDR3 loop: CASSPGAYSYEQYF. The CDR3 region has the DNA TGTGCCAGCAGCCCCGGGGCCTACTCCTACGAGCAGTACTTC.